One sample yielded the 14 T cell receptor beta chains listed below, sequenced in a study of CD8 T cells in ankylosing spondylitis. From the 5' RACE reads, TCRdb called clonotypes with MiXCR, one entry per CDR3 protein. This sample yields about 190,000 distinct CDR3 sequences, of which roughly 13% are seen a single time; about 11% belongs to the top ten. Sequencing was carried out using blood, either unsorted or a sorted T cell fraction (not recorded which). Source of these receptors: a female donor with ankylosing spondylitis or in good health (not recorded which).

This clonotype came up many times. The chain carries TRBV5-1 and TRBJ2-3; no clear D. The CDR3 contains 13 residues. Per the germline V gene, CDR1 is SGHRS and CDR2 is YFSETQ. The ends were cut back, 0 bases at V and 4 bases at J, with 6 bases in the middle. Here the CDR3 DNA reads TGCGCCAGCAGCTTGGGTTCAGCAGATACGCAGTATTTT. Amino acid sequence: CASSLGSADTQYF.

This clonotype was seen repeatedly, ten times or more. The chain has TRBV10-3 and TRBJ2-5, with D possibly being TRBD1 or TRBD2 (5 bases each). CDR3 length: 16 amino acids. Germline values: CDR1 ENHRY, CDR2 SYGVKD. Trimming stripped 0 bases from V and 1 base from J, with 12 bases between. This CDR3 reads CAISESGRHSQETQYF. The CDR3 DNA reads as TGTGCCATCAGTGAGTCGGGACGGCACTCCCAAGAGACCCAGTACTTC.

This clonotype was counted many times. V usage is TRBV11-1 and J usage is TRBJ2-1, with D perhaps being TRBD1 or TRBD2 (5 bases each). Germline CDR1 SGHAT, CDR2 FQDESV (reference sequence). V dropped 3 bases and J dropped 6 bases, with 12 bases sitting between them. The CDR3 totals 14 residues. The CDR3 nucleotides read TGTGCCAGCAGCTTTGGGGACCAAGTCAATGAGCAGTTCTTC. Translating gives CASSFGDQVNEQFF.

This clonotype was picked up a small number of times. The chain combines TRBV3-1 with TRBJ2-7, with unresolved D. Germline assignment: CDR1 LGHDT and CDR2 YNNKEL (reference sequence). Trimming pared 0 bases from V and 6 bases from J, leaving 12 bases between. There are 14 residues in the CDR3. This CDR3 reads CASSQDLRSTEQYF. Here the CDR3 DNA reads TGTGCCAGCAGCCAAGATCTTAGGAGTACCGAGCAGTACTTC.

This clonotype was observed at least ten times. V and J are TRBV29-1 and TRBJ2-2; D possibly corresponds to TRBD2 (5 bases). Trimming shortened V by 4 bases and J by 0 bases, and 9 bases separated the two germline ends. CDR1 and CDR2 (germline): SQVTM, ANQGSEA. This CDR3 contains 14 residues. CDR3 protein: CSVGRGTNTGELFF. CDR3 sequence (DNA): TGCAGCGTTGGGCGAGGGACGAACACCGGGGAGCTGTTTTTT.

This clonotype was observed many times. This chain links TRBV27 with TRBJ2-3; D gene unclear. This CDR3 spans 15 amino acids. V was shortened by 2 bases and J by 1 base, with 10 bases between the two germline ends. Germline V gene lookup returns CDR1 MNHEY and CDR2 SMNVEV (reference sequence). The CDR3 loop is CASSLDGSRTDTQYF. CDR3 DNA sequence: TGTGCCAGCAGTTTAGACGGTTCCCGCACAGATACGCAGTATTTT.

V usage is TRBV23-1 and J usage is TRBJ2-1; 7 nucleotides match TRBD1. TRBV23-1 is an open reading frame, and its role is uncertain. The CDR3 is 14 amino acids. DNA for the CDR3: TGCGACCAACACGGGGACAGCTCCTACAATGAGCAGTTCTTC. It translates to CDQHGDSSYNEQFF.

The V call is TRBV2, the J call TRBJ2-7; D may correspond to TRBD1 or TRBD2 (5 bases each). Germline V lookup: CDR1 SNHLY, CDR2 FYNNEI. V was clipped by 6 bases and J by 2 bases, with 14 bases between them. This CDR3 spans 14 amino acids. This chain's CDR3 is CASRQDLLAYEQYF. Written as DNA, the CDR3 is TGTGCCAGCAGACAGGACTTACTCGCCTACGAGCAGTACTTC. The full variable domain, completed using reference TRBV2 and TRBJ2-7, is EPEVTQTPSHQVTQMGQEVILRCVPISNHLYFYWYRQILGQKVEFLVSFYNNEISEKSEIFDDQFSVERPDGSNFTLKIRSTKLEDSAMYFCASRQDLLAYEQYFGPGTRLTVT.

This clonotype occurred many times. The chain has TRBV20-1 and TRBJ1-4; D uncertain. Deletions cut 7 bases from V and 5 bases from J, with 8 bases between. Per the germline V gene, CDR1 is DFQATT and CDR2 is SNEGSKA (reference sequence). The CDR3 sequence is 11 residues long. The CDR3 here is CSGEGNEKLFF. The CDR3 coding sequence is TGCAGTGGAGAAGGGAATGAAAAACTGTTTTTT.

This chain joins TRBV30 and TRBJ2-1, with no clear D. Germline CDR1 and CDR2: GTSNPN and SVGIG (reference sequence). The CDR3 extends over 17 amino acids. Between the trimmed V and J ends, which lost 1 base and 0 bases, there was a span of 16 bases. CDR3 DNA: TGTGCCTGGAGTGGCCCGGGCCGATCGAGCTCCTACAATGAGCAGTTCTTC. Protein: CAWSGPGRSSSYNEQFF.

This clonotype has ten or more counts. The J gene is TRBJ1-2, the V gene TRBV6-5; 9 bases are a match to TRBD1. The CDR3 loop spans 16 amino acids. Germline lookup yields CDR1 MNHEY and CDR2 SVGAGI. After removal of 3 bases from V and 6 bases from J, the junction contained 11 bases not matched to a gene. The CDR3 loop reads CASSYQYNTGGHGYTF. CDR3 coding DNA: TGTGCCAGCAGTTATCAATACAACACAGGGGGCCATGGCTACACCTTC.

There are a few counts of this clonotype. The rearrangement uses TRBV4-2 and TRBJ2-1; weak D call: TRBD2 (5 bases). There are 13 residues in the CDR3. The V end was cut by 4 bases, the J end by 6 bases, with 10 bases between. CDR1 is LGHNA, CDR2 YNFKEQ, per germline. CDR3 region: CASSPAGGNEQFF. In DNA form, the CDR3 reads TGTGCCAGCAGCCCCGCAGGAGGCAATGAGCAGTTCTTC.

CDR3 in DNA: TGTGCCAGCAGTTTATCGCGGGGGGCTCACAATGAGCAGTTCTTC. Its translation is CASSLSRGAHNEQFF. V is TRBV27 and J is TRBJ2-1, with TRBD2 identical over 8 bases. The junction had 3 bases not matched to a gene; V was cut back by 0 bases and J by 5 bases. This CDR3 comprises 15 residues. Germline values: CDR1 MNHEY, CDR2 SMNVEV (reference sequence).

V and J are TRBV5-5 and TRBJ1-1; 7 bases match TRBD1. The CDR3 contains 16 residues. V gave up 4 bases and J gave up 4 bases; unmatched junction bases: 13. From germline, CDR1 is SGHKS and CDR2 YYEKEE (reference sequence). The CDR3 protein is CASSLTGALRGTEAFF. The CDR3 DNA reads as TGTGCCAGCAGCCTTACAGGGGCGCTAAGGGGCACTGAAGCTTTCTTT. The whole variable domain, filled in from reference TRBV5-5 and TRBJ1-1, reads DAGVTQSPTHLIKTRGQQVTLRCSPISGHKSVSWYQQVLGQGPQFIFQYYEKEERGRGNFPDRFSARQFPNYSSELNVNALLLGDSALYLCASSLTGALRGTEAFFGQGTRLTVV.